This T cell receptor beta chain was obtained from a study of tumor-infiltrating lymphocytes in primary liver carcinoma. In the study overall: The number of productive TCRbeta reads per sample ranged from roughly 3.5 to 8 million and was similar across tissue types.

Points from the study as a whole: For tumor-adjacent and tumor-blood pairs, overlap was less than that seen for tumor region pairs. Blood had a significantly lower top-250-clone fraction than tumors did (p = 0.039).

The input was around 530 ng total RNA; TCR beta cDNA was made from it with a constant-region primer. TCR beta libraries came from three nested multiplex PCR rounds using slightly modified ARM-PCR. TRBV1-TRBV30 forward primers and a C-beta reverse primer were used in the first two PCR rounds, which each ran for approximately 11 cycles. TCRdb re-derived calls from the multiplex PCR reads in MiXCR, one entry per CDR3 protein. The sample consists of approximately 320,000 distinct CDR3 sequences, more than 55% of them appearing once. The CDR3 extends over 17 amino acids. Germline assignment: CDR1 MGHRA and CDR2 YSYEKL. Trimming shortened V by 1 base and J by 5 bases, and 18 bases separated the two germline ends. Many counts were recorded for this clonotype. Its antigen is still unknown. In addition to blood RNA drawn from unsorted whole blood, germline DNA was extracted. The patients carried chronic HBV infection and had received no treatment.

The source of this sequence is a woman between 25 and 40 years old with primary liver carcinoma and hepatitis B virus infection. The chain employs TRBV4-1 and TRBJ2-1; TRBD1 might be the D (6 bases). The sequenced material came from peripheral blood. The CDR3 DNA reads as TGCGCCAGCAGCCAAGCCTCCGGGACAACCGGCGACAATGAGCAGTTCTTC. This encodes CASSQASGTTGDNEQFF.